One sample yielded the 31 T cell receptor beta chains listed below, sequenced in a study of beta chain features in type 1 diabetes. General study findings and limits: Type 1 diabetes patients showed a moderate but significant shortening of TCRB CDR3s in all four CD4+ subsets.

These TCRs are of unknown antigen specificity. Reverse transcription of all isolated RNA meant that expressed TCRB transcripts were sequenced. Libraries were prepared by immunoSEQ multiplex PCR; TCRdb keeps only in-frame clonotypes and omits some of them. The table includes over 200,000 clones, approximately 10% detected once. The material sequenced was naive CD4+ T cells from blood. These receptors came from a young man with type 1 diabetes.

This clone has only a few counts. This chain joins TRBV7-9 and TRBJ1-4, with D uncertain. Trimming took off 5 bases at V and 8 bases at J, with 6 bases between the two ends. The germline V gene encodes CDR1 SEHNR and CDR2 FQNEAQ (reference sequence). This CDR3 is 11 amino acids long. Written as DNA, the CDR3 is TGTGCCAGCAGCCCCCGGGAAAAACTGTTTTTT. It translates to CASSPREKLFF.

This chain joins TRBV19 and TRBJ1-5, with D unresolved. Germline CDR1 and CDR2: LNHDA and SQIVND (reference sequence). This CDR3 is 15 amino acids long. V was trimmed by 3 bases and J by 6 bases, leaving 15 bases between them. CDR3: CASSIRPPAAQPQHF. CDR3 DNA: TGTGCCAGTAGTATCAGGCCCCCGGCAGCTCAGCCCCAGCATTTT.

This chain connects TRBV7-2 to TRBJ2-1, with TRBD2 identical over 7 bases. V trimming: 1 base; J trimming: 7 bases; junction bases outside the gene matches: 7. Looked up from germline, CDR1 is SGHTA and CDR2 is FQGNSA. The CDR3 contains 15 residues. CDR3 sequence: CASSLVAGVGNEQFF. CDR3 coding DNA: TGTGCCAGCAGCTTAGTGGCGGGGGTGGGTAATGAGCAGTTCTTC.

A remark on this clone: This sample includes further DNA sequences coding for the same CDR3. The chain employs TRBV28 and TRBJ1-5; D gene unclear. This CDR3 is built from 13 residues. Germline V gene data show CDR1 as MDHEN and CDR2 as SYDVKM. V was trimmed by 3 bases and J by 0 bases, leaving 3 bases between them. CDR3 sequence reads: CASSLSSNQPQHF. The CDR3 DNA follows: TGTGCCAGCAGTTTGAGTAGCAATCAGCCCCAGCATTTT.

The chain employs TRBV2 and TRBJ2-7; 7 bases match TRBD1. The CDR3 contains 14 residues. The V gene end was trimmed by 7 bases and the J gene end by 6 bases; junction bases not matched to a gene: 12. Germline loops: CDR1 SNHLY, CDR2 FYNNEI. CDR3 protein: CASIPDRAAGEQYF. DNA of the CDR3: TGTGCCAGCATCCCCGACAGGGCAGCCGGCGAGCAGTACTTC.

The CDR3 region is CASSVEASGFTYEQYF. DNA for the CDR3: TGTGCCAGCAGCGTAGAGGCTAGCGGGTTTACCTACGAGCAGTACTTC. The rearrangement uses TRBV9 and TRBJ2-7; 8 bases align to TRBD2. The CDR3 totals 16 residues. CDR1 and CDR2 from the germline V gene are SGDLS and YYNGEE. Unmatched junction bases numbered 7, after V lost 0 bases and J lost 2 bases.

The chain has TRBV28 and TRBJ2-1; weak D call: TRBD2 (7 bases). This CDR3 is 16 amino acids long. Trimming cost V 5 bases and J 6 bases, with 20 bases left between them. Germline V gives CDR1 MDHEN, CDR2 SYDVKM. The CDR3 reads CASSPQGGGLSNEQFF. The CDR3, as DNA: TGTGCCAGCAGTCCCCAAGGGGGGGGGCTGAGCAATGAGCAGTTCTTC.

The table lists this clone with a few counts. The rearrangement joins TRBV10-3 to TRBJ1-2; D not certain. Germline V CDR1 and CDR2: ENHRY, SYGVKD. The CDR3 has 15 amino acids. The germline V and J ends were trimmed by 5 bases and 4 bases, with 17 bases remaining between them. The CDR3 nucleotides read TGTGCCATCAGTCCTAAGGAGGGAAGGGTCTATGGCTACACCTTC. Translated, it gives CAISPKEGRVYGYTF.

A few counts support this clone. This chain links TRBV7-9 with TRBJ2-3; D uncertain. This CDR3 has 15 amino acids. V dropped 5 bases and J dropped 0 bases, with 12 bases sitting between them. Germline V gene data show CDR1 as SEHNR and CDR2 as FQNEAQ (reference sequence). CDR3 sequence (DNA): TGTGCCAGCAGCCCACAGAGCACAAGCACAGATACGCAGTATTTT. Translating it yields CASSPQSTSTDTQYF.

This rearrangement joins TRBV6-1 to TRBJ1-4; TRBD1 might be the D (5 bases). The CDR3 is 14 amino acids. V lost 4 bases, J lost 4 bases, and 10 bases lay in between. Germline assignment: CDR1 MNHNS and CDR2 SASEGT. The CDR3 loop reads CASSVLTVNEKLFF. The CDR3 region has the DNA TGTGCCAGCAGTGTTTTGACAGTTAATGAAAAACTGTTTTTT.

The rearrangement joins TRBV6-6 to TRBJ2-1, with 11 bases lining up with TRBD2. Germline lookup yields CDR1 MNHNY and CDR2 SVGAGI (reference sequence). Germline trimming cut 0 bases from V and 8 bases from J; bases unmatched to any gene: 6. The CDR3 contains 16 residues. The CDR3 spells CASSYSSSGGAYEQFF. As DNA, the CDR3 is TGTGCCAGCAGTTACTCGAGTAGCGGGGGGGCCTATGAGCAGTTCTTC.

Only a few counts were recorded for this clone. V and J are TRBV2 and TRBJ2-2; D is uncertain. The CDR3 sequence is 15 residues long. Looked up from germline, CDR1 is SNHLY and CDR2 is FYNNEI. Trimming removed 2 bases at V and 5 bases at J, with 12 bases between. CDR3 in DNA: TGTGCCAGCAGTGAATTGTCAGGTTTGACCGGGGAGCTGTTTTTT. It yields the protein CASSELSGLTGELFF.

The chain carries TRBV6-5 and TRBJ2-7; 8 bases fit TRBD1. Germline assignment: CDR1 MNHEY and CDR2 SVGAGI. The ends lost 0 bases at V and 5 bases at J; junction bases unmatched: 9. The CDR3 runs to 16 residues. DNA of the CDR3: TGTGCCAGCAGTTACTCATGGCAGGGGGCCGGGAACGAGCAGTACTTC. Protein sequence: CASSYSWQGAGNEQYF.

The rearrangement uses TRBV9 and TRBJ2-1, with TRBD2 matching 8 bases. The CDR3 is made up of 14 amino acids. V trimming: 0 bases; J trimming: 9 bases; junction bases outside the gene matches: 5. Germline V gene sequence: CDR1 SGDLS, CDR2 YYNGEE. In nucleotides, the CDR3 is TGTGCCAGCAGCGTAGTGGAAGCGGGGGCTGAGCAGTTCTTC. It specifies CASSVVEAGAEQFF. Combining the CDR3 with reference TRBV9 and TRBJ2-1 gives the whole variable domain DSGVTQTPKHLITATGQRVTLRCSPRSGDLSVYWYQQSLDQGLQFLIQYYNGEERAKGNILERFSAQQFPDLHSELNLSSLELGDSALYFCASSVVEAGAEQFFGPGTRLTVL.

This clone was seen a handful of times. The chain has TRBV7-2 and TRBJ2-5, with TRBD1 identical over 7 bases. J lost 2 bases, V lost 4 bases, and 4 bases had no gene match. Germline V CDR1 and CDR2: SGHTA, FQGNSA. The CDR3 has 14 residues. The CDR3, as DNA: TGTGCCAGCAGCTCAAACAGGGGTCAAGAGACCCAGTACTTC. It encodes CASSSNRGQETQYF.

The rearrangement links TRBV5-1 to TRBJ2-5; 7 bases are a match to TRBD1. Losses at the gene ends were 5 bases for V and 5 bases for J; bases not matched to a gene: 12. CDR1 and CDR2 from the germline V gene are SGHRS and YFSETQ. The CDR3 loop spans 15 amino acids. CDR3 in amino acids: CASRYTGTESETQYF. DNA for the CDR3: TGCGCCAGCAGATATACCGGGACAGAGTCGGAGACCCAGTACTTC.

V and J are TRBV5-6 and TRBJ1-2, with D tentatively TRBD1 (5 bases). Trimming cost V 0 bases and J 8 bases, with 11 bases left between them. Germline loops: CDR1 SGHDT, CDR2 YYEEEE. The length of the CDR3 is 13 residues. CDR3 loop: CASSLGGRAGYTF. CDR3 nucleotide sequence: TGTGCCAGCAGCTTGGGAGGCAGGGCCGGCTACACCTTC.

This clone was seen a few times. This chain uses TRBV27 with TRBJ2-3, with 8 bases aligning to TRBD1. Germline V gene lookup returns CDR1 MNHEY and CDR2 SMNVEV (reference sequence). V was pared by 4 bases and J by 6 bases, with 6 bases of the junction left unmatched. This CDR3 region has 14 residues. The CDR3 is CASSWAGGVDTQYF. The CDR3 DNA is TGTGCCAGCAGTTGGGCAGGGGGCGTCGATACGCAGTATTTT.

This chain joins TRBV28 and TRBJ1-3; D is unresolved. Germline values: CDR1 MDHEN, CDR2 SYDVKM. The CDR3 runs to 11 residues. The V and J ends lost 8 bases and 4 bases respectively, with 6 bases between them. CDR3 protein: CASRGGNTIYF. In DNA form, the CDR3 reads TGTGCCAGCCGAGGCGGAAACACCATATATTTT.

This clone was counted a few times. CDR3 nucleotides: TGTGCCAGCAGCGAACAGGGTACGCTCTACGAGCAGTACTTC. It translates to CASSEQGTLYEQYF. The V call is TRBV2, the J call TRBJ2-7, with D tentatively TRBD1 (6 bases). The germline V and J ends were trimmed by 6 bases and 3 bases, with 15 bases remaining between them. Germline-derived CDR1 and CDR2 are SNHLY and FYNNEI. The CDR3 is made up of 14 amino acids.

This clone was detected only a few times. The rearrangement links TRBV5-1 to TRBJ2-1; 8 bases agree with TRBD1. The V gene's germline CDR1 is SGHRS and CDR2 YFSETQ. With V trimmed by 4 bases and J by 6 bases, 6 bases remained unmatched. The length of the CDR3 is 14 residues. The CDR3 bases are TGCGCCAGCAGCCAAAGGACAGGGAGCAATGAGCAGTTCTTC. It yields the protein CASSQRTGSNEQFF.

There are a few counts of this clone. This sequence joins TRBV28 and TRBJ1-5; no firm D call. Germline values: CDR1 MDHEN, CDR2 SYDVKM. V was pared by 2 bases and J by 9 bases, with 8 bases between. The CDR3 has 12 residues. The CDR3 is CASSLSQRPQHF. CDR3 nucleotide sequence: TGTGCCAGCAGTTTAAGCCAGCGGCCCCAGCATTTT.

Details on this clone: Other DNA sequences in the sample encode the same CDR3. This chain connects TRBV5-1 to TRBJ1-2; D not resolved. Germline loops: CDR1 SGHRS, CDR2 YFSETQ. Trimming stripped 0 bases from V and 3 bases from J, with 9 bases between. The CDR3 spans 14 residues. The CDR3, as DNA: TGCGCCAGCAGCTTGGTTGTCGGGGACTATGGCTACACCTTC. Its translation: CASSLVVGDYGYTF. The complete variable domain, with remaining parts taken from reference TRBV5-1 and TRBJ1-2, reads KAGVTQTPRYLIKTRGQQVTLSCSPISGHRSVSWYQQTPGQGLQFLFEYFSETQRNKGNFPGRFSGRQFSNSRSEMNVSTLELGDSALYLCASSLVVGDYGYTFGSGTRLTVV.

Only a few counts were recorded for this clone. The chain links TRBV7-2 to TRBJ1-2, with 8 bases matching TRBD1. The CDR3 consists of 13 residues. Per the germline V gene, CDR1 is SGHTA and CDR2 is FQGNSA. Trimming removed 3 bases from V and 8 bases from J; junction bases left unmatched: 5. The chain's CDR3 is CASSFATGEGYTF. CDR3 in DNA: TGTGCCAGCAGCTTCGCGACAGGGGAAGGCTACACCTTC.

V usage is TRBV5-5 and J usage is TRBJ2-7; 9 bases line up with TRBD1. V lost 0 bases and J lost 3; bases outside the gene matches: 4. This CDR3 has 15 amino acids. Germline lookup yields CDR1 SGHKS and CDR2 YYEKEE (reference sequence). The CDR3 reads CASSLVGTGIYEQYF. The CDR3 DNA reads TGTGCCAGCAGCTTGGTAGGGACAGGGATCTACGAGCAGTACTTC.

This clone has only a few counts. V and J are TRBV6-1 and TRBJ2-1; D not certain. The CDR3 totals 12 residues. Germline-derived CDR1 and CDR2 are MNHNS and SASEGT. V was clipped by 4 bases and J by 7 bases, with 8 bases between them. In nucleotides, the CDR3 is TGTGCCAGCAGTGCCCTAGTGAATGAGCAGTTCTTC. Protein: CASSALVNEQFF.

The chain has TRBV28 and TRBJ1-1; D gene uncertain. With 5 bases removed from V and 8 bases from J, the gap between germline ends came to 12 bases. This CDR3 spans 12 amino acids. Germline lookup yields CDR1 MDHEN and CDR2 SYDVKM. The CDR3 loop reads CASSVGWREAFF. The CDR3 region has the DNA TGTGCCAGCAGTGTAGGTTGGAGGGAAGCTTTCTTT.

The V gene is TRBV7-2, the J gene TRBJ2-3, with a weak D call TRBD2 (6 bases). CDR3 length: 15 residues. In germline, CDR1 is SGHTA, CDR2 FQGNSA. Trimming took 5 bases from V and 6 from J, leaving 18 bases between them. This CDR3 reads CASSVTSPGRDTQYF. The CDR3 region has the DNA TGTGCCAGCAGCGTTACTAGCCCGGGTAGGGATACGCAGTATTTT.

The chain uses TRBV29-1 and TRBJ2-5; maybe TRBD1 (6 bases). The V gene's germline CDR1 is SQVTM and CDR2 ANQGSEA. The CDR3 loop spans 13 amino acids. V was pared by 2 bases and J by 2 bases, with 9 bases between. CDR3 bases: TGCAGCGTTGAAAGACAGGTTCAAGAGACCCAGTACTTC. It encodes CSVERQVQETQYF.

The CDR3 reads CASSSDRGIGETQYF. For the CDR3, the DNA is TGTGCCAGCAGCTCGGACAGGGGAATCGGGGAGACCCAGTACTTC. The genes are TRBV7-9 and TRBJ2-5; 9 bases are a match to TRBD1. The CDR3 consists of 15 residues. Losses at the gene ends were 4 bases for V and 5 bases for J; bases not matched to a gene: 8. Looked up from germline, CDR1 is SEHNR and CDR2 is FQNEAQ (reference sequence).

This clone appeared a few times. V and J are TRBV6-5 and TRBJ1-6; a weak D match, TRBD1 (6 bases). Between the trimmed V and J ends, which lost 0 bases and 6 bases, there was a span of 9 bases. The CDR3 loop spans 15 amino acids. CDR1 is MNHEY, CDR2 SVGAGI, per germline. In DNA, the CDR3 is TGTGCCAGCAGTTACTCTTGGGGGCCTAATTCACCCCTCCACTTT. Protein: CASSYSWGPNSPLHF.